Listed below are T cell receptor beta chains from one sample, sequenced in a study of shared clonotypes between healthy human individuals. TCRdb's copy holds only in-frame clones and misses some; the assay was immunoSEQ multiplex PCR. The sample consists of 500,000 to 700,000 clones, approximately 95% of them appearing once. The sample consisted of naive CD8+ T cells sorted from blood. The receptors originated from a woman in her 30s in good health. CDR3s include the opening cysteine and the closing phenylalanine or tryptophan. D genes are given only for firm matches. Some rows mark clone size as missing; the rest say once, few, many or name a class of expanded clone.

cdr3_nt,cdr3_aa,j_call,d_call,clone_size,v_call
TGTGCCAGCAGGCTACAGGGCGCCGGGGAGCTGTTTTTT,CASRLQGAGELFF,TRBJ2-2,NA,NA,TRBV14
TGTGCCAGCAGCTTGGATCCGGCTAGCGGGAACAATGAGCAGTTCTTC,CASSLDPASGNNEQFF,TRBJ2-1,TRBD2,NA,TRBV5-8
TGTGCCAGCAGCTTGGGTACGTTCTCCTACGAGCAGTACTTC,CASSLGTFSYEQYF,TRBJ2-7,NA,NA,TRBV5-5
TGTGCCAGCAGCTCAGGAGGGGGGAACACCGGGGAGCTGTTTTTT,CASSSGGGNTGELFF,TRBJ2-2,NA,NA,TRBV5-6
TGTGCCAGTAGAGCCTCCGGGAACCCAACCTACGAGCAGTACTTC,CASRASGNPTYEQYF,TRBJ2-7,NA,NA,TRBV19
TGTGCCAGCAGCTTTATTAGCGGGAGAGGGATAGAGACCCAGTACTTC,CASSFISGRGIETQYF,TRBJ2-5,TRBD2,NA,TRBV7-3
TGTGCCAGTAGTAAAAAAACAGGAGGCGAGCAGTACTTC,CASSKKTGGEQYF,TRBJ2-7,NA,NA,TRBV19
TGTGCCAGCAGCTTAGGTGGGGCCTGGGGTGGCACTGAAGCTTTCTTT,CASSLGGAWGGTEAFF,TRBJ1-1,NA,NA,TRBV11-2
TGTGCCAGCAGCTTAGTCTCTAGCGGGAGCAACGGGCAGTACTTC,CASSLVSSGSNGQYF,TRBJ2-7,TRBD2,NA,TRBV7-9
TGCAGCGTTGAAGGTGGGGGGACAGGGCTCTACGAGCAGTACTTC,CSVEGGGTGLYEQYF,TRBJ2-7,TRBD1,once,TRBV29-1
TGCGCCAGCAGCCAAGATATGACTGGGAACGAGCAGTACTTC,CASSQDMTGNEQYF,TRBJ2-7,NA,NA,TRBV4-1
TGCGCCAGCAGTTCGAGGTCTGGGGACACCGGGGAGCTGTTTTTT,CASSSRSGDTGELFF,TRBJ2-2,NA,NA,TRBV5-1
TGTGCCAGCAGCTTAACAGTTCTCGGGAGGACAGGGTCTATGAACACTGAAGCTTTCTTT,CASSLTVLGRTGSMNTEAFF,TRBJ1-1,TRBD1,NA,TRBV13
TGTGCCAGCAGCGCTTTGAGCTCCTACGAGCAGTACTTC,CASSALSSYEQYF,TRBJ2-7,NA,NA,TRBV27
TGTGCCAGTAGTATGTCCCCTAGCGGGAACTCCTACGAGCAGTACTTC,CASSMSPSGNSYEQYF,TRBJ2-7,TRBD2,NA,TRBV19
TGTGCCAGCAGTTGCGCTAGCGGGATAGCGGCTACGCAGTATTTT,CASSCASGIAATQYF,TRBJ2-3,TRBD2,NA,TRBV6-9
TGTGCCAGCAGCTTAGGGGCTGCGGGTGCCACACCTTACAATGAGCAGTTCTTC,CASSLGAAGATPYNEQFF,TRBJ2-1,NA,NA,TRBV7-9
TGCAGCGTTGAGGCCGCTTACAATGAGCAGTTCTTC,CSVEAAYNEQFF,TRBJ2-1,NA,NA,TRBV29-1
TGTGCCTGGAGGTCCCCGGGGAACTATGGCTACACCTTC,CAWRSPGNYGYTF,TRBJ1-2,NA,NA,TRBV30
TGTGCCAGCAGCCCGGGGACAGCTGAAGCTTTCTTT,CASSPGTAEAFF,TRBJ1-1,TRBD1,NA,TRBV5-6
TGTGCCAGCAGCATGGCCACAGGAGAGTATGGCTACACCTTC,CASSMATGEYGYTF,TRBJ1-2,NA,NA,TRBV13
TGTGCCAGCAGCGGCTATTTGGGGGGGCCTGGCTACACCTTC,CASSGYLGGPGYTF,TRBJ1-2,NA,NA,TRBV9
TGTGCCAGCAGCATCCGGGACACCTACGAGCAGTACTTC,CASSIRDTYEQYF,TRBJ2-7,NA,NA,TRBV27
TGCAGCGTTGAAGGGCAGTATGGCTACACCTTC,CSVEGQYGYTF,TRBJ1-2,NA,NA,TRBV29-1
TGTGCCAGTAGTATATCTGTAGACGGCTACACCTTC,CASSISVDGYTF,TRBJ1-2,NA,NA,TRBV19
TGTGCCAGCAGGAAGCTAGGACCGGCCGTAATCTACGAGCAGTACTTC,CASRKLGPAVIYEQYF,TRBJ2-7,NA,NA,TRBV28
TGCGCCAGCAGCCAAGATACGGGAGGGCCTTGGAATGAGCAGTTCTTC,CASSQDTGGPWNEQFF,TRBJ2-1,TRBD2,NA,TRBV4-1
TGTGCCAGCAGCTTAGGAGGAAACACCATATATTTT,CASSLGGNTIYF,TRBJ1-3,NA,NA,TRBV5-8
TGTGCCACGAGGGACGCCTCTAGCCCTTTCACAGATACGCAGTATTTT,CATRDASSPFTDTQYF,TRBJ2-3,NA,NA,TRBV15
TGTGCCAGCAGTTTATCCCCTAGCGGGAACCACGAGCAGTACTTC,CASSLSPSGNHEQYF,TRBJ2-7,TRBD2,once,TRBV27
TGTGCCAGCAGCCAAGAACCCTATTTCCCCTACAATGAGCAGTTCTTC,CASSQEPYFPYNEQFF,TRBJ2-1,NA,once,TRBV14
TGTGCCAGCAGCCCTACCGACCGAATGGAGCAGTACTTC,CASSPTDRMEQYF,TRBJ2-7,NA,NA,TRBV7-9
TGTGCCAGCAGTGGCCATCGGGGACAGGGGGACGAGCAGTACTTC,CASSGHRGQGDEQYF,TRBJ2-7,TRBD1,NA,TRBV6-1
TGTGCCAGTAGGGCAGGGGACTCTGGAAACACCATATATTTT,CASRAGDSGNTIYF,TRBJ1-3,NA,NA,TRBV19
TGCGCCAGCAGCCCCCCTGGGCGGACCTACTACAATGAGCAGTTCTTC,CASSPPGRTYYNEQFF,TRBJ2-1,NA,NA,TRBV5-1
TGTGCCAGCAGCTTAGCCAGATCTCTGGAGACCCAGTACTTC,CASSLARSLETQYF,TRBJ2-5,NA,NA,TRBV13
TGTGCCAGCAGCGGCAAGAACTATCCCCATGAGCAGTTCTTC,CASSGKNYPHEQFF,TRBJ2-1,NA,NA,TRBV11-2
TGTGCCAGCACCGAAGAGACCCTTAGCAATCAGCCCCAGCATTTT,CASTEETLSNQPQHF,TRBJ1-5,NA,NA,TRBV28
TGTGCCAGCAGCCACGGGACACGTATGAACACTGAAGCTTTCTTT,CASSHGTRMNTEAFF,TRBJ1-1,NA,NA,TRBV7-9
TGTGCCAGCGGGGCCATCCTCCGCTACAAGCAGTACTTC,CASGAILRYKQYF,TRBJ2-7,NA,NA,TRBV7-8